The rows below give T cell receptor beta chains drawn from one sample of a study of T cell changes during pregnancy in multiple sclerosis. Sequencing used immunoSEQ multiplex PCR; TCRdb keeps in-frame clones, though not all of them. The table includes 90,000 to 95,000 clones, 75% to 95% detected once. This specimen was peripheral blood, taken before pregnancy. All receptors derive from a female donor with multiple sclerosis, enrolled in a pregnancy study. Each CDR3 is given with its conserved first and last residue. The D gene is left open where the match is weak.

TRBD1,TRBV2,CASSVDRGTDTQYF
NA,TRBV5-8,CASSLRGYEQYF
TRBD1,TRBV9,CASSATGSGYTF
NA,TRBV6-1,CASSDWQGLGKLFF
NA,TRBV7-9,CASSSTDLNTEAFF
NA,TRBV7-9,CASSLPLLGGHSSGNTIYF
NA,TRBV4-2,CASSLQGRDQPQHF
NA,TRBV2,CASSVGWGNTEAFF
TRBD2,TRBV2,CASSEGGSGTYEQYF
TRBD1,TRBV4-3,CASSQDGTGEAFF
NA,TRBV7-3,CASSRTRGATEAFF
TRBD1,TRBV5-4,CASSFRDREFSEQYF
TRBD1,TRBV18,CASSPRTGSVSGNTIYF
NA,TRBV6-6,CASSHGAHYEQYF
NA,TRBV11-3,CASSLDGGEQFF
NA,TRBV7-2,CASSLDRIRLDTQYF
NA,TRBV6-1,CASSPQGFGNQPQHF
NA,TRBV9,CASSVGQGYGYTF
NA,TRBV27,CASSPSINYDYEQYF
NA,TRBV5-1,CASSLTGGNTEAFF
TRBD2,TRBV19,CASSGESSGSSYEQYF
NA,TRBV7-6,CASSSGIGTQYF
TRBD1,TRBV4-1,CASSHPGRDRGNEQYF
NA,TRBV4-1,CASSPRDTDTQYF
TRBD2,TRBV5-1,CASSLKAPGGTYSTDTQYF
NA,TRBV7-9,CASLLTGIGDTEAFF
NA,TRBV20-1,CSAVNEKLFF
NA,TRBV28,CASSQYRGTLSYEQYF
TRBD2,TRBV7-2,CASSTQRELGIEETQYF
NA,TRBV30,CAWRRHGTVYEQYF
TRBD1,TRBV5-4,CASRFRQGNYGYTF